This T cell receptor beta chain is from a study of T cell responses to AZD1222 COVID-19 vaccine. Notes on the study in general: Most donors were white British and more were female, and clonal diversity was possibly underestimated. Reportedly, close to half of spike-specific TCRs are directed against unmutated variant regions. The study found vaccine-associated CD4 TCRs spanning spike, dominant at 160-218 and 743-854. The study found Spike-specific TCR breadth and depth rose after two AZD1222 doses.

Trimming cost V 2 bases and J 7 bases, with 8 bases left between them. Looked up from germline, CDR1 is SEHNR and CDR2 is FQNEAQ (reference sequence). This CDR3 is built from 12 residues. About this clone: Its antigen is unidentified.

Profiling relied on immunoSEQ multiplex PCR, and the TCRdb table lists in-frame clones only, not all of them. Of roughly 76,000 clones in the sample, about nine tenths were seen once. This receptor was identified in an adult in good health. This sample comprised peripheral blood, obtained on day 0 of AZD1222 vaccination. The genes are TRBV7-9 and TRBJ1-1; D is perhaps TRBD1 (5 bases). As DNA, the CDR3 is TGTGCCAGCAGCTTATACCAGGGTGAAGCTTTCTTT. It translates to CASSLYQGEAFF.